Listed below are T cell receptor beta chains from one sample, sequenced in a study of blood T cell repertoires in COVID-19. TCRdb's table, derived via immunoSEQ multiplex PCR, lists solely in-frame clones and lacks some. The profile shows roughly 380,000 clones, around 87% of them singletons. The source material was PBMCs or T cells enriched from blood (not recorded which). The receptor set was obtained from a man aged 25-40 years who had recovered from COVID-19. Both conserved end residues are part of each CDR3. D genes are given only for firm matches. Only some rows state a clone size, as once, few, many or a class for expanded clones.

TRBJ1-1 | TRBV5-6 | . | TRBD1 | CASSLGDSLTEAFF | TGTGCCAGCAGCTTGGGGGACAGCCTCACTGAAGCTTTCTTT
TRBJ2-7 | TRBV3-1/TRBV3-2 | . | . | CASSQCLSGVSYEQYF | TGTGCCAGCAGCCAATGTTTGTCAGGCGTCTCCTACGAGCAGTACTTC
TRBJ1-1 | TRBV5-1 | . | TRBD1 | CASSQNTGENVAFF | TGCGCCAGCAGCCAGAATACAGGGGAAAATGTCGCTTTCTTT
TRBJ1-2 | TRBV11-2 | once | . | CASSLAGRGHRNYGYTF | TGTGCCAGCAGCTTGGCCGGGAGGGGCCATCGTAACTATGGCTACACCTTC
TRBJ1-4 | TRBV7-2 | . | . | CASSLVRALGHEKLFF | TGTGCCAGCAGCTTAGTCAGGGCATTGGGGCATGAAAAACTGTTTTTT
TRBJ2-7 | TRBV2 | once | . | CASSFTYEQYF | TGTGCCAGCAGTTTTACCTACGAGCAGTACTTC
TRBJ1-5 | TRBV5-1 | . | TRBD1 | CASSLAPGQGQPQHF | TGCGCCAGCAGCTTGGCCCCGGGACAGGGCCAGCCCCAGCATTTT
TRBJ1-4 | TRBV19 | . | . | CARARVEEKLFF | TGTGCCAGAGCGCGTGTCGAGGAGAAACTGTTTTTT
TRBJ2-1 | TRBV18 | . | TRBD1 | CASSPDRGRNEQFF | TGTGCCAGCTCACCGGACAGGGGGCGTAATGAGCAGTTCTTC
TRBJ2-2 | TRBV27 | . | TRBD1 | CASSLDRGPNTGELFF | TGTGCCAGCAGTTTAGACAGGGGGCCGAACACCGGGGAGCTGTTTTTT
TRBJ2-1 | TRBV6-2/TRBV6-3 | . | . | CASTPDTNNEQFF | TGTGCCAGCACCCCCGACACAAACAATGAGCAGTTCTTC
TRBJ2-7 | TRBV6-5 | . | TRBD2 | CASREGLGGEQYF | TGTGCCTCAAGGGAGGGCCTCGGGGGGGAGCAGTACTTC
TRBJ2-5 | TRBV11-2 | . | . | CASGAQMDQYF | TGTGCCAGCGGGGCCCAGATGGACCAGTACTTC
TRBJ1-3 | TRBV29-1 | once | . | CSAGGGAGNTIYF | TGCAGCGCCGGGGGGGGAGCTGGAAACACCATATATTTT
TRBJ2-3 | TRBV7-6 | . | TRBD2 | CASSRDPTSGGITDTQYF | TGTGCCAGCAGCCGAGACCCAACTAGCGGGGGAATCACAGATACGCAGTATTTT
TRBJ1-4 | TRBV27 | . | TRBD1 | CASSGSGTGRATNEKLFF | TGTGCCAGCAGTGGATCCGGGACAGGGAGAGCAACTAATGAAAAACTGTTTTTT
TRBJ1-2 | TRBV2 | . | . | CASSEARAHPNGYTF | TGTGCCAGCAGTGAAGCGCGGGCGCACCCAAATGGCTACACCTTC
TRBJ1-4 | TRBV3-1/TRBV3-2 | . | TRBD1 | CASSLGTVQKLFF | TGTGCCAGCAGCCTGGGGACAGTTCAAAAACTGTTTTTT
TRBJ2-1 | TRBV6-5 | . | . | CASSYSSGNEQFF | TGTGCCAGCAGTTATAGTTCCGGCAATGAGCAGTTCTTC
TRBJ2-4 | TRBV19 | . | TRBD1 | CATSTGTGGSGNIQYF | TGTGCCACCAGTACCGGGACAGGGGGCTCGGGCAACATTCAGTACTTC
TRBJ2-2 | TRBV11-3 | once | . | CASSPGGQLLTGELFF | TGTGCCAGCAGCCCCGGAGGGCAGTTACTCACCGGGGAGCTGTTTTTT
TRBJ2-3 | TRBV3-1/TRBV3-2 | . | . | CASSQGADGTQYF | TGTGCCAGCAGCCAAGGGGCAGACGGTACGCAGTATTTT
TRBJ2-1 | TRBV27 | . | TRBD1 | CASSLGQGIYNEQFF | TGTGCCAGCAGTTTGGGACAGGGCATCTACAATGAGCAGTTCTTC
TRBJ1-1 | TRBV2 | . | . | CASNRFVNTEAFF | TGTGCCAGCAATCGGTTTGTGAACACTGAAGCTTTCTTT
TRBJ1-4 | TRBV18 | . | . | CASSPPMGAREKLFF | TGTGCCAGCTCACCACCGATGGGGGCGCGGGAAAAACTGTTTTTT
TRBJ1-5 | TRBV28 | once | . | CASSRGGPASYSNQPQHF | TGTGCCAGCAGTCGCGGGGGGCCAGCCTCTTATAGCAATCAGCCCCAGCATTTT
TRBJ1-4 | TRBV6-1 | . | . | CASSEGPQRGEKLFF | TGTGCCAGCAGTGAAGGTCCACAAAGGGGTGAAAAACTGTTTTTT
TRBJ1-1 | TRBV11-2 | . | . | CASSLAARGLTEAFF | TGTGCCAGCAGCTTAGCGGCCAGGGGTCTGACTGAAGCTTTCTTT
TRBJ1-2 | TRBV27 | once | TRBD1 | CASSLGQGLDGYTF | TGTGCCAGCAGTTTAGGACAGGGCCTCGATGGCTACACCTTC
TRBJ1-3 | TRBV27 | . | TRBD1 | CASSSGGLWGNTIYF | TGTGCCAGCAGTTCAGGGGGGCTCTGGGGAAACACCATATATTTT
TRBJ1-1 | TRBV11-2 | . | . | CASSKTIQVPNTEAFF | TGTGCCAGCAGCAAAACAATACAGGTCCCTAACACTGAAGCTTTCTTT
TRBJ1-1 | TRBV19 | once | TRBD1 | CASSPRTGGGGTEAFF | TGTGCCAGTAGTCCAAGGACAGGGGGCGGGGGCACTGAAGCTTTCTTT
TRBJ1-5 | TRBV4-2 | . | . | CASSSRYSLEQPQHF | TGTGCCAGCAGCTCTAGGTATTCCCTGGAGCAGCCCCAGCATTTT